Following are 14 T cell receptor beta chains from one sample sequenced in a study of T cell repertoires in cytomegalovirus infection. TCRdb processed the reads anew with MiXCR; each CDR3 protein has one entry. The sample lists approximately 500,000 distinct CDR3 sequences; about 15% were seen once. Sequencing was performed on CD8+ T cells from PBMCs. These receptors were collected from a human donor in good health (CMV status not recorded). Some clones in this sample may be carry-over from other donors' samples.

This clonotype was found a few times. The J gene is TRBJ1-1, the V gene TRBV5-1; TRBD1 agrees at 7 bases. The CDR3 covers 15 residues. The germline gives CDR1 SGHRS, CDR2 YFSETQ. J lost 1 base, V lost 7 bases, and 10 bases had no gene match. CDR3 DNA sequence: TGCGCCAGCCGGCGGGGACAGCGCGAGAACACTGAAGCTTTCTTT. Translating gives CASRRGQRENTEAFF.

This clonotype has a handful of counts. This chain links TRBV9 with TRBJ2-1; 9 bases are shared with TRBD1. This CDR3 comprises 15 residues. Trimming at V came to 4 bases and at J to 6 bases, leaving 8 bases not matched to a gene. Germline V gives CDR1 SGDLS, CDR2 YYNGEE. The CDR3: CASSLGDRATNEQFF. The CDR3 nucleotides read TGTGCCAGCAGCTTGGGGGACAGGGCTACCAATGAGCAGTTCTTC.

J is TRBJ2-3 and V is TRBV19, with D unclear. Per germline, CDR1 LNHDA and CDR2 SQIVND (reference sequence). Deletions cut 4 bases from V and 2 bases from J, with 7 bases between. The CDR3 has 13 residues. Here the CDR3 DNA reads TGTGCCAGTAGTAGGCAGCACACAGATACGCAGTATTTT. Protein product: CASSRQHTDTQYF. Combining the CDR3 with reference TRBV19 and TRBJ2-3 gives the whole variable domain DGGITQSPKYLFRKEGQNVTLSCEQNLNHDAMYWYRQDPGQGLRLIYYSQIVNDFQKGDIAEGYSVSREKKESFPLTVTSAQKNPTAFYLCASSRQHTDTQYFGPGTRLTVL.

The rearrangement uses TRBV12-5 and TRBJ2-5, with 15 bases matching TRBD2. Germline CDR1 LGHNT, CDR2 FRNRAP. CDR3 size: 16 residues. J lost 5 bases, V lost 2 bases, and 3 bases had no gene match. In DNA, the CDR3 is TGTGCTAGTGGTTTGTACGGGACTAGCGGGGGGGAGACCCAGTACTTC. Translated, it gives CASGLYGTSGGETQYF.

This clonotype was seen many times. The rearrangement joins TRBV19 to TRBJ1-1; 7 bases are a match to TRBD1. The V segment lost 1 base and the J segment 8 bases; nucleotides outside the gene matches: 4. Germline-derived CDR1 and CDR2 are LNHDA and SQIVND (reference sequence). CDR3 length: 13 amino acids. DNA for the CDR3: TGTGCCAGTAGTATAGTACAGGGGTCGGAAGCTTTCTTT. This gives the protein CASSIVQGSEAFF. Filled out from reference TRBV19 and TRBJ1-1, the complete variable domain reads DGGITQSPKYLFRKEGQNVTLSCEQNLNHDAMYWYRQDPGQGLRLIYYSQIVNDFQKGDIAEGYSVSREKKESFPLTVTSAQKNPTAFYLCASSIVQGSEAFFGQGTRLTVV.

The V and J genes are TRBV27 and TRBJ2-7; D unclear. The CDR3 has 14 amino acids. Trimming took off 6 bases at V and 5 bases at J, with 17 bases between the two ends. CDR1 is MNHEY, CDR2 SMNVEV, per germline (reference sequence). The CDR3 coding sequence is TGTGCCAGCAGCCCCCTCGTTAAGGCCCACGAGCAGTACTTC. Residues: CASSPLVKAHEQYF.

This clonotype was observed a handful of times. The chain couples TRBV2 to TRBJ2-7; D might be TRBD1 or TRBD2, each matching 5 bases. The CDR3 loop spans 15 amino acids. The germline gives CDR1 SNHLY, CDR2 FYNNEI. Between the trimmed V and J ends, which lost 7 bases and 0 bases, there was a span of 16 bases. The CDR3 spells CASTPMGVPSYEQYF. CDR3 bases: TGTGCCAGCACTCCCATGGGGGTACCCTCCTACGAGCAGTACTTC.

The rearrangement uses TRBV29-1 and TRBJ2-1, with 10 bases matching TRBD2. Unmatched junction bases numbered 2, after V lost 7 bases and J lost 14 bases. Germline loops: CDR1 SQVTM, CDR2 ANQGSEA. The CDR3 is 9 amino acids. The CDR3 sequence: CSAGTSEFF. The DNA of the CDR3 is TGCAGCGCGGGGACTAGCGAGTTCTTC.

V gene TRBV2 combines with J gene TRBJ1-1; D gene ambiguous. This CDR3 is 11 amino acids long. Germline V gene data show CDR1 as SNHLY and CDR2 as FYNNEI. The V end lost 11 bases, the J end lost 4 bases, and 11 bases lay between the germline ends. Here the CDR3 DNA reads TGTGCCTACAGTGGGCCCACTGAAGCTTTCTTT. Translation gives CAYSGPTEAFF.

This clonotype was observed many times. The chain couples TRBV7-6 to TRBJ2-5; D unresolved. Deletions cut 5 bases from V and 3 bases from J, with 19 bases between. This CDR3 is 16 amino acids long. Germline CDR1 is SGHVS and CDR2 is FNYEAQ. CDR3: CASSLGPAVLKETQYF. DNA of the CDR3: TGTGCCAGCAGCCTCGGGCCAGCCGTATTAAAAGAGACCCAGTACTTC.

V is TRBV5-6 and J is TRBJ1-1; D remains unclear. The V gene's germline CDR1 is SGHDT and CDR2 YYEEEE. V lost 1 base to trimming and J lost 4 bases, with 14 bases between them. The CDR3 totals 15 residues. The CDR3 sequence: CASSLSPDSGTEAFF. The CDR3 coding sequence is TGTGCCAGCAGCTTGTCCCCGGATTCGGGCACTGAAGCTTTCTTT.

V gene TRBV6-5 combines with J gene TRBJ2-1; 10 bases agree with TRBD2. The V gene's germline CDR1 is MNHEY and CDR2 SVGAGI. The J segment lost 6 bases and the V segment lost 6 bases, leaving 5 bases of the junction unmatched. The CDR3 has 14 amino acids. This CDR3 is CASSVAGGSNEQFF. Here the CDR3 DNA reads TGTGCCAGCAGCGTAGCGGGAGGTTCCAATGAGCAGTTCTTC.

This clonotype was recorded many times. V is TRBV27 and J is TRBJ2-5; 11 nucleotides line up with TRBD2. With 2 bases clipped from V and 10 bases from J, the junction kept 12 bases outside the gene matches. The CDR3 length is 16 residues. Germline V gene data show CDR1 as MNHEY and CDR2 as SMNVEV (reference sequence). In nucleotides, the CDR3 is TGTGCCAGCAGTTTAAGACTGCCGGCTAGCGGGAGGAACCAGTACTTC. It translates to CASSLRLPASGRNQYF.

V usage is TRBV5-4 and J usage is TRBJ1-2, with TRBD1 matching 7 bases. J gave up 2 bases and V 4 bases, and 8 bases lay outside the gene matches. The CDR3 is 15 residues long. Germline CDR1 reads SGHNT; CDR2 reads YYREEE (reference sequence). The CDR3 region has the DNA TGTGCCAGCAGCGTGACAGGGTCTGGGAACTATGGCTACACCTTC. This sequence encodes CASSVTGSGNYGYTF.